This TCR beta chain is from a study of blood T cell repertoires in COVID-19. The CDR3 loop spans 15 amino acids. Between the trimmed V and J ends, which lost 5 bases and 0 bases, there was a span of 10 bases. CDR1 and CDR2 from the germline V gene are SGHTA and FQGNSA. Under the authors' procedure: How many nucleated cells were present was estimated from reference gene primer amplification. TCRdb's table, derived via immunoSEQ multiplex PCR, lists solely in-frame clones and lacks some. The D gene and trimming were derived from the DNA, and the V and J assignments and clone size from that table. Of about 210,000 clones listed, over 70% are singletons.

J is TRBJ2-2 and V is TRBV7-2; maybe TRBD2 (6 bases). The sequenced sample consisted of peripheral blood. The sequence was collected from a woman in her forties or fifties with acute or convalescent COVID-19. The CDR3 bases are TGTGCCAGCAGCGACCGGGAGCCGAACACCGGGGAGCTGTTTTTT. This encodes CASSDREPNTGELFF.